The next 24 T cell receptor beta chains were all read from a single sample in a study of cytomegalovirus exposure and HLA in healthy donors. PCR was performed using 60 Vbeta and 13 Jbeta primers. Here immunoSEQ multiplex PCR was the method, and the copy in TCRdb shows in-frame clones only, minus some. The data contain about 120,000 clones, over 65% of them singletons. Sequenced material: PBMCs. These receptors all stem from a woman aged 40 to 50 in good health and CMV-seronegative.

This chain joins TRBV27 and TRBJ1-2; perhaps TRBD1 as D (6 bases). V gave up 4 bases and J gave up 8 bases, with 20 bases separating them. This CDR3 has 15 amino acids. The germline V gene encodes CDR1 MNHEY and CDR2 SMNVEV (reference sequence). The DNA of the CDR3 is TGTGCCAGCAGTTCCTACCGGGAGGGGGTGCGAGGCTACACCTTC. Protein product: CASSSYREGVRGYTF.

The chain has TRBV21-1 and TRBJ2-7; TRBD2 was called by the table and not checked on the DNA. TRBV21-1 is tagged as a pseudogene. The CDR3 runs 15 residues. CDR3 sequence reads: CASSKVQGGTYEQYF. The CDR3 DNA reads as TGTGCCAGCAGCAAAGTCCAGGGAGGGACCTACGAGCAGTACTTC.

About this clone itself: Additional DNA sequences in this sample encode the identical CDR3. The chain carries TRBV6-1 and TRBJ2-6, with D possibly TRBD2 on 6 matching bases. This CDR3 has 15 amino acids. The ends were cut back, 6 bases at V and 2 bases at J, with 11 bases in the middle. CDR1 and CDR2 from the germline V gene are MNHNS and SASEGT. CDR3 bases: TGTGCCAGCAGGACCGGCGGGGCTGGGGCCAACGTCCTGACTTTC. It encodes CASRTGGAGANVLTF.

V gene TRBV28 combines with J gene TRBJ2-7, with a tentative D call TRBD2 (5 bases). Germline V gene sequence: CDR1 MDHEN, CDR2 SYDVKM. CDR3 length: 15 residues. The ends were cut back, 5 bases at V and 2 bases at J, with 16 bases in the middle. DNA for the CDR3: TGTGCCAGCAGTCCCCAGAGGGCCGGAACCTACGAGCAGTACTTC. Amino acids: CASSPQRAGTYEQYF.

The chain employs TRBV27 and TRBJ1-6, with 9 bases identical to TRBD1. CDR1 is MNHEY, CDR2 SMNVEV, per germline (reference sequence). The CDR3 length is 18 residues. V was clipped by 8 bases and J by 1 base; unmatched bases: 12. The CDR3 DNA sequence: TGTGCCAGCCAAAACAACCGGGACAGGGCGTCCTATAATTCACCCCTCCACTTT. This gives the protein CASQNNRDRASYNSPLHF.

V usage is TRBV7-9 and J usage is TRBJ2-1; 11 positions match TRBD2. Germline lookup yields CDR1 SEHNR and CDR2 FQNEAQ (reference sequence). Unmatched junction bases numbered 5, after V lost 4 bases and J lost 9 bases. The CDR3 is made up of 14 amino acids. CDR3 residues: CASSSLAGALEQFF. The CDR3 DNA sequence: TGTGCCAGCAGCTCACTAGCGGGAGCTCTTGAGCAGTTCTTC.

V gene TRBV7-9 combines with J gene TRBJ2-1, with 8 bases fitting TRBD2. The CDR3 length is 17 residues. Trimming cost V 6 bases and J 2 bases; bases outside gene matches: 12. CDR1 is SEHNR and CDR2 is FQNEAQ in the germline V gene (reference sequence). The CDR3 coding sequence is TGTGCCAGCAGATATACCGTAGCGGGAATCCCCTACAATGAGCAGTTCTTC. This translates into CASRYTVAGIPYNEQFF. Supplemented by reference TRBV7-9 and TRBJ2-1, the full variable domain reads DTGVSQNPRHKITKRGQNVTFRCDPISEHNRLYWYRQTLGQGPEFLTYFQNEAQLEKSRLLSDRFSAERPKGSFSTLEIQRTEQGDSAMYLCASRYTVAGIPYNEQFFGPGTRLTVL.

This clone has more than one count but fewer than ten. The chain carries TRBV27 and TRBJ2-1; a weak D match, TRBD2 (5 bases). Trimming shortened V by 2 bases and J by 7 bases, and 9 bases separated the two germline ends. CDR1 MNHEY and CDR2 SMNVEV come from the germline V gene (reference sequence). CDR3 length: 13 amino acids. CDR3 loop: CASSLTGSNEQFF. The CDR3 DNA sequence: TGTGCCAGCAGTTTAACGGGGTCTAATGAGCAGTTCTTC.

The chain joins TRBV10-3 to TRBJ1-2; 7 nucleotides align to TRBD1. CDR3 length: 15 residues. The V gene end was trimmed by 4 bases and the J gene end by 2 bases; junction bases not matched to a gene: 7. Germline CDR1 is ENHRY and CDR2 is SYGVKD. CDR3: CAISGVTGSNYGYTF. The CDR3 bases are TGTGCCATCAGTGGGGTGACAGGGTCGAACTATGGCTACACCTTC.

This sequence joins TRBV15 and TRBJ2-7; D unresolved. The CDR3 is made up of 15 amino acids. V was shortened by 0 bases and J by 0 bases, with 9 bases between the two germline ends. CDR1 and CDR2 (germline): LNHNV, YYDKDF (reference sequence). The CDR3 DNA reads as TGTGCCACCAGCAGAGAGGGCCTGAGCTCCTACGAGCAGTACTTC. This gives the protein CATSREGLSSYEQYF.

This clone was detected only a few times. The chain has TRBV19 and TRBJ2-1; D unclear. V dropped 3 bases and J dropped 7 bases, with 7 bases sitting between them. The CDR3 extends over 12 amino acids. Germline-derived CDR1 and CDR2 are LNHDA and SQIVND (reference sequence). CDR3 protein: CASSIYGNEQFF. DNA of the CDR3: TGTGCCAGTAGTATCTACGGGAATGAGCAGTTCTTC.

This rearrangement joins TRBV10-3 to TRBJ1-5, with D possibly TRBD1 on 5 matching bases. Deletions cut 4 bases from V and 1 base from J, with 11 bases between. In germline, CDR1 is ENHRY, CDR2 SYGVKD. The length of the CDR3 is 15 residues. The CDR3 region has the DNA TGTGCCATCAGTGGGGGACTGGGGAGCAATCAGCCCCAGCATTTT. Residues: CAISGGLGSNQPQHF.

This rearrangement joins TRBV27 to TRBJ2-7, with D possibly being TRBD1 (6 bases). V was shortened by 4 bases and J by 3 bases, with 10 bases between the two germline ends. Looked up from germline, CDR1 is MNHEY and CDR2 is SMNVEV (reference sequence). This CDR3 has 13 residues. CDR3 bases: TGTGCCAGCAGTTATCTACAGGGCTACGAGCAGTACTTC. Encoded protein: CASSYLQGYEQYF.

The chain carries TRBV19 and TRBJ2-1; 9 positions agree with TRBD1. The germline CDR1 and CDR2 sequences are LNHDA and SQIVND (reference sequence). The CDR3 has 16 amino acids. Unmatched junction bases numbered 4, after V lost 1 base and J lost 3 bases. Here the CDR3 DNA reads TGTGCCAGTAGTATAGGGGACAGGGCAGGCTACAATGAGCAGTTCTTC. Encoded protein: CASSIGDRAGYNEQFF. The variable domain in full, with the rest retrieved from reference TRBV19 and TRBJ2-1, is DGGITQSPKYLFRKEGQNVTLSCEQNLNHDAMYWYRQDPGQGLRLIYYSQIVNDFQKGDIAEGYSVSREKKESFPLTVTSAQKNPTAFYLCASSIGDRAGYNEQFFGPGTRLTVL.

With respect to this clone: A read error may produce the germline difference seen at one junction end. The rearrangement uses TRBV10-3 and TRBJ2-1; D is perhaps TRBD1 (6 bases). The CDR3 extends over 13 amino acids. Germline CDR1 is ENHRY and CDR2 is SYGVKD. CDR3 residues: CAITAIQGNEQFF. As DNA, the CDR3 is TGTGCGATCACGGCCATTCAGGGGAATGAGCAGTTCTTC.

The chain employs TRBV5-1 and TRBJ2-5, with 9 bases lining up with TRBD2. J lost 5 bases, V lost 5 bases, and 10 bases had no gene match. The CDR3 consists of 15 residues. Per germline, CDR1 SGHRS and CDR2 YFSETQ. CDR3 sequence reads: CASSLASGRWETQYF. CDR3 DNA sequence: TGCGCCAGCAGTCTCGCCAGCGGGAGGTGGGAGACCCAGTACTTC.

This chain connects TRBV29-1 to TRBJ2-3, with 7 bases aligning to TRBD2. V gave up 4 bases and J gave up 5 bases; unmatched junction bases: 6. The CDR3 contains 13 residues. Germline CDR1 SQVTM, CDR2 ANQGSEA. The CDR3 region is CSVGGGRGDTQYF. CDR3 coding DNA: TGCAGCGTTGGGGGCGGGAGAGGAGATACGCAGTATTTT.

CDR3 protein: CASSLAGSTDTQYF. In DNA, the CDR3 is TGCGCCAGCAGCCTAGCGGGAAGCACAGATACGCAGTATTTT. The rearrangement links TRBV4-1 to TRBJ2-3; the match to TRBD2 covers 8 bases. The V segment lost 4 bases and the J segment 0 bases; nucleotides outside the gene matches: 0. Germline CDR1 and CDR2: MGHRA and YSYEKL. The CDR3 consists of 14 residues.

The CDR3 DNA reads as TGTGCCAGTAGTATACAGTTCAATGAGCAGTTCTTC. The encoded protein is CASSIQFNEQFF. The chain joins TRBV19 to TRBJ2-1; the D is unclear. V lost 2 bases and J 6 bases, leaving 5 bases between the germline ends. Germline V CDR1 and CDR2: LNHDA, SQIVND (reference sequence). The CDR3 spans 12 residues.

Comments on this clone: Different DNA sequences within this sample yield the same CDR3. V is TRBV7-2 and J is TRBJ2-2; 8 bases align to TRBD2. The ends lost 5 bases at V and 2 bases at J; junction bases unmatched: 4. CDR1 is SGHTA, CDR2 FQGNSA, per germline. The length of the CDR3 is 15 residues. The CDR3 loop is CASSLSGTNTGELFF. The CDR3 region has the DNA TGTGCCAGCAGCCTTAGCGGGACTAACACCGGGGAGCTGTTTTTT.

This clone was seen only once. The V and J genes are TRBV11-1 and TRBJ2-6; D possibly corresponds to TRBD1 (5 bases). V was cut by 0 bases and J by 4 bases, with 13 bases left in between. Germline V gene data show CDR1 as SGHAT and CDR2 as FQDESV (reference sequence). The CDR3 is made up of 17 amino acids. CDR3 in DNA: TGTGCCAGCAGCTTAGCTCCCAGGGAAAAGGGGGCCAACGTCCTGACTTTC. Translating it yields CASSLAPREKGANVLTF.

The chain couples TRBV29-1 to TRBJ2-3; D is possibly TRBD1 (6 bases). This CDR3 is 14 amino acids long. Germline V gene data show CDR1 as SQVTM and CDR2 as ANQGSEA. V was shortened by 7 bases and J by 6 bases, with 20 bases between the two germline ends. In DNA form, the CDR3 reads TGCAGCGCCCAGACGGGACACGGGAAGGATACGCAGTATTTT. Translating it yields CSAQTGHGKDTQYF.

The CDR3 region has the DNA TGTGCCACTAGCGGGAGGAACACCGGGGAGCTGTTTTTT. It encodes CATSGRNTGELFF. The chain couples TRBV28 to TRBJ2-2; 10 positions agree with TRBD2. Germline assignment: CDR1 MDHEN and CDR2 SYDVKM. The V gene end was trimmed by 10 bases and the J gene end by 1 base; junction bases not matched to a gene: 0. The CDR3 is 13 amino acids.

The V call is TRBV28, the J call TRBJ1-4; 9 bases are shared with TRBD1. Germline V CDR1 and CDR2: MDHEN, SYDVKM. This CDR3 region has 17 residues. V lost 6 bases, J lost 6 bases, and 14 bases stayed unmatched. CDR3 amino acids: CASSSIQGAAPYEKLFF. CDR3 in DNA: TGTGCCAGCAGCTCTATACAGGGGGCGGCCCCTTATGAAAAACTGTTTTTT. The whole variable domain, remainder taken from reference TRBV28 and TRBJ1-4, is DVKVTQSSRYLVKRTGEKVFLECVQDMDHENMFWYRQDPGLGLRLIYFSYDVKMKEKGDIPEGYSVSREKKERFSLILESASTNQTSMYLCASSSIQGAAPYEKLFFGSGTQLSVL.